Following are 5 T cell receptor beta chains from one sample sequenced in a study of response to subunit inactivated influenza vaccine. TCRdb passed the RT-PCR reads through MiXCR, listing each CDR3 protein once. The data contain roughly 460,000 distinct CDR3 sequences, approximately 9.9% of them singletons. Sequenced here: PBMCs from blood, sampled 45 days after vaccination. The receptors here all came from a man aged 50 to 59 who received an inactivated influenza vaccine.

This clonotype showed up just a few times. This chain joins TRBV6-5 and TRBJ1-5; D is uncertain. The CDR3 has 17 amino acids. Germline V gives CDR1 MNHEY, CDR2 SVGAGI. Trimming took 0 bases from V and 0 from J, leaving 12 bases between them. CDR3 amino acids: CASSYSPGNLSNQPQHF. DNA for the CDR3: TGTGCCAGCAGTTACTCACCGGGAAACCTTAGCAATCAGCCCCAGCATTTT.

J is TRBJ2-7 and V is TRBV3-1; 7 bases are shared with TRBD1. V was clipped by 5 bases and J by 1 base; unmatched bases: 5. CDR1 is LGHDT and CDR2 is YNNKEL in the germline V gene (reference sequence). CDR3 length equals 14 residues. The CDR3 loop is CASSDGRGSYEQYF. CDR3 nucleotides: TGTGCCAGCAGCGACGGCAGGGGGTCCTACGAGCAGTACTTC.

This clonotype appeared a few times. The chain joins TRBV24-1 to TRBJ2-1; D is unresolved. This CDR3 is 17 amino acids long. CDR1 and CDR2 from the germline V gene are KGHDR and SFDVKD. Trimming shortened V by 2 bases and J by 1 base, and 14 bases separated the two germline ends. CDR3 sequence: CATSDSARKRSYNEQFF. CDR3 bases: TGTGCCACCAGTGATTCCGCCCGTAAGAGGTCCTACAATGAGCAGTTCTTC.

At least ten counts were recorded for this clonotype. The chain recombines TRBV7-3 with TRBJ1-2; the D is unclear. The CDR3 contains 13 residues. V lost 5 bases and J lost 4, with 11 bases in between. From germline, CDR1 is SGHTA and CDR2 FQGTGA. The CDR3 bases are TGTGCCAGCAGCCTGGACGGCTTCTATGGCTACACCTTC. Amino acids: CASSLDGFYGYTF.

This clonotype came up many times. The chain employs TRBV29-1 and TRBJ1-1, with D tentatively TRBD1 (6 bases). Germline values: CDR1 SQVTM, CDR2 ANQGSEA. The CDR3 totals 13 residues. V lost 1 base, J lost 3 bases, and 9 bases lay in between. The CDR3 bases are TGCAGCGTTGAAGGGGGGCAGTACACTGAAGCTTTCTTT. The encoded protein is CSVEGGQYTEAFF.